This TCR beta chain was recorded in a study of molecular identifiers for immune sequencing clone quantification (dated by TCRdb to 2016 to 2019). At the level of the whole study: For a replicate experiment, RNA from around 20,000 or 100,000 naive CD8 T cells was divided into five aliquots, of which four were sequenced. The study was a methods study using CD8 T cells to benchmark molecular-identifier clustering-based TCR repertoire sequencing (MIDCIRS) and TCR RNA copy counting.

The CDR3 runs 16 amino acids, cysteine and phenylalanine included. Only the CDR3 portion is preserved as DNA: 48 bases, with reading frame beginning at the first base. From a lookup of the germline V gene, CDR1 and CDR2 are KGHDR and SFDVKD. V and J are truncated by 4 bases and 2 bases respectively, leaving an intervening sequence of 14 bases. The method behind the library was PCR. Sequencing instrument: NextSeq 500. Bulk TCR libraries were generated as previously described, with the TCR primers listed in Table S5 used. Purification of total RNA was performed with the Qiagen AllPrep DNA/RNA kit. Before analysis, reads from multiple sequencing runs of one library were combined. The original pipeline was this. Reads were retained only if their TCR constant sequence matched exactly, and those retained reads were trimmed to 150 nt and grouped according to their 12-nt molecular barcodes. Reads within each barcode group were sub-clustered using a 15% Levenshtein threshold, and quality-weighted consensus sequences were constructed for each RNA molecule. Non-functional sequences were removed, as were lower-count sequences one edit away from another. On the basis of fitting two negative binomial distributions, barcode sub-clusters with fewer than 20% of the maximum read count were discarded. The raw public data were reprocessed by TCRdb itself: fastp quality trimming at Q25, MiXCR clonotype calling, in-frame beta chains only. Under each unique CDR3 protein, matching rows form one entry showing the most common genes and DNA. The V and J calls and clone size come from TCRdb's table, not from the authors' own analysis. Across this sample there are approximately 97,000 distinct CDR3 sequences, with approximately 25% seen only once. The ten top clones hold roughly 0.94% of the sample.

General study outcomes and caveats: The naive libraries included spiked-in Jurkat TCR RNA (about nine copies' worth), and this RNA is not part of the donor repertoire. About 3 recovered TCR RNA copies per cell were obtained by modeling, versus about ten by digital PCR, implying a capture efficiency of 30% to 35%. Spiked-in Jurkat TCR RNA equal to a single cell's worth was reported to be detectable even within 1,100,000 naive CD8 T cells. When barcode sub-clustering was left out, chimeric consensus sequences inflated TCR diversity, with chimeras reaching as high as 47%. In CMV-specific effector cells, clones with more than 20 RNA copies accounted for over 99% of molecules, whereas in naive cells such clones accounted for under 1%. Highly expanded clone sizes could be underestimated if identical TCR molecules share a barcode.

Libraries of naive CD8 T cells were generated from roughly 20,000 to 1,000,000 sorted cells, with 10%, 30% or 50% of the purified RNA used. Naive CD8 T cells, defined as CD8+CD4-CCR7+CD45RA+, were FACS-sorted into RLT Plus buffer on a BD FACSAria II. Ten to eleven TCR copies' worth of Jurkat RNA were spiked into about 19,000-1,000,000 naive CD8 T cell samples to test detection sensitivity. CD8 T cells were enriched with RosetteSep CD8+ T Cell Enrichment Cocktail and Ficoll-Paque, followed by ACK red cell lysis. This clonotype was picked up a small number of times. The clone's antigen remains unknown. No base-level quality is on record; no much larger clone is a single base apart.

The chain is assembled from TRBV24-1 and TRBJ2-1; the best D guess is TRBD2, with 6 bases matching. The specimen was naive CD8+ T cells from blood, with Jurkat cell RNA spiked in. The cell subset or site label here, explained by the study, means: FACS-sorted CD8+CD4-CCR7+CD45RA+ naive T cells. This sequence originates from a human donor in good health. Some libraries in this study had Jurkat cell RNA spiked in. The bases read TGTGCCACCAGTGACCCCGGGACTCCTGCCTACAATGAGCAGTTCTTC. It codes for CATSDPGTPAYNEQFF.